This TCR beta chain was obtained from a study of T cell repertoires in cytomegalovirus infection. Overall study context: CMV infection together with matching HLA type was indicated by public TCR beta signatures.

MiXCR was run by TCRdb on the reads, yielding one entry per CDR3 protein. The repertoire holds more than 500,000 distinct CDR3 sequences, with 15% to 20% as singletons. Study-level findings and limits: Within the response measured ex vivo, HLA-C-restricted CMV-specific TCR beta clonotypes were dominant. Cumulated frequencies of public TCR beta families served to identify carriers of CMV plus the relevant HLA.

There are 14 residues in the CDR3. Trimming took 0 bases from V and 1 from J, leaving 7 bases between them. From germline, CDR1 is MGHRA and CDR2 YSYEKL. This clonotype was detected ten times or more. Its antigen remains unknown. The chain is built from TRBV4-1 and TRBJ2-7; possibly TRBD1 for D (6 bases). The TCR originated in a human donor in good health (CMV status not recorded). Some clones in this sample may be carry-over from other donors' samples. The sequencing input was CD8+ T cells from PBMCs. CDR3 DNA: TGCGCCAGCAGCCAAGAAGGGGGATCCTACGAGCAGTACTTC. It codes for CASSQEGGSYEQYF.